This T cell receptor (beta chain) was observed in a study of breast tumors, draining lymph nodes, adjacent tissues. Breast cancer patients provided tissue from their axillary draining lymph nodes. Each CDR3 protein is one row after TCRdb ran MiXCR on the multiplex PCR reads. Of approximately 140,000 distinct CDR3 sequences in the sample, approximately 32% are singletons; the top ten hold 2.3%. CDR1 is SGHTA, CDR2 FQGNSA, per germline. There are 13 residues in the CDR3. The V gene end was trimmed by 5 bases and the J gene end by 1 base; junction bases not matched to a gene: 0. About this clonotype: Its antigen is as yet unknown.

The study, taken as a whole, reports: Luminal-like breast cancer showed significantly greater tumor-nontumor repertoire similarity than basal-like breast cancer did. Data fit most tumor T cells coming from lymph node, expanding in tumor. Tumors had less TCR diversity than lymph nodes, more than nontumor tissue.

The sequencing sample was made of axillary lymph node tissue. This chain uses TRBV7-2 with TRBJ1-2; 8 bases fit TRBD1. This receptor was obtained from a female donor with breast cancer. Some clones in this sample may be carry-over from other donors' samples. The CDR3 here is CASSGQGNYGYTF. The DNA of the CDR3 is TGTGCCAGCAGCGGACAGGGTAACTATGGCTACACCTTC.